What follows are 27 T cell receptor beta chains derived from one specimen sequenced in a study of cytomegalovirus exposure and HLA in healthy donors. TCRdb keeps only in-frame clones here, not all; method: immunoSEQ multiplex PCR. This repertoire shows about 330,000 clones, roughly 88% found once; its top ten account for about 0.91%. Source material: PBMCs. These receptors all stem from a woman between 18 and 29 years old in good health and CMV-seronegative.

CDR3 sequence: CASSPRTSGRVGEQYF. In DNA, the CDR3 is TGTGCCAGCAGCCCGCGGACTAGCGGGAGAGTAGGCGAGCAGTACTTC. This chain uses TRBV5-8 with TRBJ2-7; 13 bases map to TRBD2. The CDR3 has 16 amino acids. Germline V gene lookup returns CDR1 SGHTS and CDR2 YDEGEE. After removal of 4 bases from V and 6 bases from J, the junction contained 10 bases not matched to a gene.

This clone was found once. This chain uses TRBV14 with TRBJ2-1, with 11 positions matching TRBD2. This CDR3 spans 17 amino acids. V lost 4 bases to trimming and J lost 7 bases; unmatched junction nucleotides: 12. The germline V gene has CDR1 SGHDN and CDR2 FVKESK. CDR3: CASSLRVQTSGRNEQFF. CDR3 coding DNA: TGTGCCAGCAGCCTCCGAGTCCAAACTAGCGGGAGAAATGAGCAGTTCTTC.

The CDR3 coding sequence is TGTGCCAGCAGCCCCGGGACTAGCGCCCAAGAGACCCAGTACTTC. The encoded protein is CASSPGTSAQETQYF. The chain links TRBV6-5 to TRBJ2-5; TRBD2 aligns across 10 bases. This CDR3 contains 15 residues. CDR1 is MNHEY and CDR2 is SVGAGI in the germline V gene. The junction had 5 bases not matched to a gene; V was cut back by 6 bases and J by 1 base.

The sample holds one count of this clone. The V gene is TRBV7-9, the J gene TRBJ2-1; D is undetermined. The germline gives CDR1 SEHNR, CDR2 FQNEAQ (reference sequence). Trimming took 1 base from V and 6 from J, leaving 7 bases between them. This CDR3 region has 13 residues. CDR3 in amino acids: CASSLGQLNEQFF. CDR3 coding DNA: TGTGCCAGCAGCTTAGGCCAACTCAATGAGCAGTTCTTC.

The rearrangement links TRBV7-2 to TRBJ2-7; the match to TRBD2 covers 11 bases. Germline V lookup: CDR1 SGHTA, CDR2 FQGNSA. The CDR3 length is 15 residues. Unmatched junction bases numbered 3, after V lost 5 bases and J lost 0 bases. Here the CDR3 reads CASSETSGSSYEQYF. The CDR3 region has the DNA TGTGCCAGCAGCGAAACTAGCGGGAGCTCCTACGAGCAGTACTTC.

In its sample, this clone was seen once. V usage is TRBV28 and J usage is TRBJ2-2; 10 bases fit TRBD1. This CDR3 is built from 16 residues. CDR1 is MDHEN, CDR2 SYDVKM, per germline. V was clipped by 5 bases and J by 6 bases; unmatched bases: 9. The CDR3 spells CASSTAGTGVPGELFF. As DNA, the CDR3 is TGTGCCAGCAGTACCGCCGGGACAGGGGTCCCCGGGGAGCTGTTTTTT.

The J gene is TRBJ1-2, the V gene TRBV6-5; D ambiguous. The CDR3 has 13 residues. The ends were cut back, 6 bases at V and 2 bases at J, with 10 bases in the middle. The V gene's germline CDR1 is MNHEY and CDR2 SVGAGI. The CDR3 reads CASSPQRNYGYTF. The CDR3 nucleotides read TGTGCCAGCAGCCCCCAGCGCAACTATGGCTACACCTTC.

This clone was counted once. The chain has TRBV7-6 and TRBJ2-5, with unresolved D. Germline V lookup: CDR1 SGHVS, CDR2 FNYEAQ. Trimming left V 1 base short and J 1 base short, with 10 bases between. The CDR3 is 15 amino acids. The CDR3, as DNA: TGTGCCAGCAGCTTAGTTCGGTACAGCCAAGAGACCCAGTACTTC. Translating gives CASSLVRYSQETQYF.

The chain has TRBV2 and TRBJ2-5, with a weak D call TRBD1 (6 bases). Germline V CDR1 and CDR2: SNHLY, FYNNEI. This CDR3 has 14 amino acids. V shed 5 bases and J shed 3 bases, with 13 bases lying between them. The CDR3 nucleotides read TGTGCCAGCAGTCGCGAGACAGGAAAAGAGACCCAGTACTTC. It translates to CASSRETGKETQYF.

The rearrangement joins TRBV5-1 to TRBJ2-7; 9 bases line up with TRBD2. Losses at the gene ends were 7 bases for V and 5 bases for J; bases not matched to a gene: 19. The CDR3 totals 17 residues. The germline V gene has CDR1 SGHRS and CDR2 YFSETQ. CDR3 amino acids: CASRALTSGGGRDEQYF. The CDR3, as DNA: TGCGCCAGCCGTGCCTTGACTAGCGGTGGGGGCAGGGACGAGCAGTACTTC.

This clone was seen once. This chain connects TRBV4-1 to TRBJ1-5, with TRBD1 matching over 10 bases. This CDR3 spans 17 amino acids. Germline assignment: CDR1 MGHRA and CDR2 YSYEKL. The trim removed 1 base at V and 3 bases at J, leaving 6 bases unmatched. The CDR3 loop is CASSQASTGGNNQPQHF. CDR3 bases: TGCGCCAGCAGCCAAGCTTCGACAGGGGGCAACAATCAGCCCCAGCATTTT.

The chain recombines TRBV28 with TRBJ1-2; weak D call: TRBD1 (5 bases). The CDR3 spans 14 residues. Germline V CDR1 and CDR2: MDHEN, SYDVKM. Trimming pared 5 bases from V and 6 bases from J, leaving 16 bases between. The CDR3 bases are TGTGCCAGCAGTGACCTCGGCAGGGCGGATGGCTACACCTTC. Translation gives CASSDLGRADGYTF.

The V call is TRBV4-3, the J call TRBJ2-7, with TRBD1 matching 9 bases. Germline V lookup: CDR1 LGHNA, CDR2 YSLEER. J lost 2 bases, V lost 7 bases, and 12 bases had no gene match. The CDR3 totals 16 residues. CDR3 sequence reads: CASTPRLGQGPYEQYF. For the CDR3, the DNA is TGCGCCAGCACCCCCCGGTTGGGACAGGGTCCCTACGAGCAGTACTTC.

As regards this clone: Other DNA sequences in the same sample also yield this CDR3. V is TRBV29-1 and J is TRBJ1-1; D remains unclear. Germline CDR1 SQVTM, CDR2 ANQGSEA. This CDR3 region has 12 residues. V shed 4 bases and J shed 1 base, with 7 bases lying between them. In nucleotides, the CDR3 is TGCAGCGTTGTAAGTAGGAACACTGAAGCTTTCTTT. Encoded protein: CSVVSRNTEAFF.

This chain uses TRBV10-1 with TRBJ2-2; D possibly corresponds to TRBD1 (5 bases). This CDR3 region has 15 residues. Looked up from germline, CDR1 is WNHNN and CDR2 is SYGVQD (reference sequence). Trimming left V 4 bases short and J 5 bases short, with 14 bases between. CDR3 in amino acids: CASSVQGRGTGELFF. The CDR3 region has the DNA TGCGCCAGCAGTGTTCAGGGAAGGGGAACCGGGGAGCTGTTTTTT.

The CDR3 spells CASSARQEVTDTQYF. CDR3 sequence (DNA): TGTGCCAGCAGCGCCAGACAGGAGGTCACAGATACGCAGTATTTT. The rearrangement joins TRBV28 to TRBJ2-3, with D possibly TRBD1 on 6 matching bases. CDR1 and CDR2 from the germline V gene are MDHEN and SYDVKM. V was clipped by 6 bases and J by 2 bases, with 15 bases between them. The CDR3 is made up of 15 amino acids. The whole variable domain, remainder taken from reference TRBV28 and TRBJ2-3, is DVKVTQSSRYLVKRTGEKVFLECVQDMDHENMFWYRQDPGLGLRLIYFSYDVKMKEKGDIPEGYSVSREKKERFSLILESASTNQTSMYLCASSARQEVTDTQYFGPGTRLTVL.

The gene calls are TRBV27 and TRBJ1-2; 9 bases match TRBD1. The CDR3 is 14 residues long. V dropped 5 bases and J dropped 8; count of bases not matched to a gene: 9. Per germline, CDR1 MNHEY and CDR2 SMNVEV (reference sequence). DNA for the CDR3: TGTGCCAGCAGTCAACAGGGGGCTGTGGGGGGCTACACCTTC. Its protein is CASSQQGAVGGYTF.

J is TRBJ2-7 and V is TRBV25-1; TRBD2 agrees at 12 bases. V was clipped by 1 base and J by 4 bases; unmatched bases: 11. CDR1 MGHDK and CDR2 SYGVNS come from the germline V gene. CDR3 length: 18 amino acids. CDR3 bases: TGTGCCAGCAGTGAATCAGACGGACTAGCGGGATATCGGTACGAGCAGTACTTC. Its protein product is CASSESDGLAGYRYEQYF.

This sequence joins TRBV25-1 and TRBJ2-1, with D maybe TRBD1 (6 bases). V gave up 5 bases and J gave up 7 bases, with 21 bases separating them. Looked up from germline, CDR1 is MGHDK and CDR2 is SYGVNS. This CDR3 has 16 amino acids. This chain's CDR3 is CASSTATAGVRNEQFF. The DNA for the CDR3 is TGTGCCAGCAGTACCGCAACGGCAGGGGTAAGGAATGAGCAGTTCTTC.

The V call is TRBV4-2, the J call TRBJ1-2; 7 bases map to TRBD1. Germline CDR1 reads LGHNA; CDR2 reads YNFKEQ. The V and J ends lost 3 bases and 5 bases, in that order; junction bases with no gene match: 12. The CDR3 is 16 residues long. The CDR3 bases are TGTGCCAGCAGCCAGGGCGCGAGAAGACAGGGTTATGGCTACACCTTC. Translation gives CASSQGARRQGYGYTF.

The chain recombines TRBV7-2 with TRBJ2-7; 12 bases agree with TRBD1. In germline, CDR1 is SGHTA, CDR2 FQGNSA. After removal of 5 bases from V and 0 bases from J, the junction contained 2 bases not matched to a gene. This CDR3 has 15 amino acids. CDR3: CASSMGQGASYEQYF. CDR3 nucleotides: TGTGCCAGCAGCATGGGACAGGGGGCCTCCTACGAGCAGTACTTC.

J is TRBJ2-2 and V is TRBV27, with D maybe TRBD2 (7 bases). Germline values: CDR1 MNHEY, CDR2 SMNVEV (reference sequence). V lost 2 bases to trimming and J lost 10 bases, with 11 bases between them. CDR3 size: 13 residues. The chain's CDR3 is CASSLRGGPELFF. Written as DNA, the CDR3 is TGTGCCAGCAGTTTAAGGGGGGGCCCGGAGCTGTTTTTT.

As to this clone: Additional DNA sequences in this sample encode the identical CDR3. V gene TRBV7-9 combines with J gene TRBJ1-5; D unresolved. The CDR3 is made up of 13 amino acids. Deletions cut 8 bases from V and 1 base from J, with 9 bases between. CDR1 is SEHNR and CDR2 is FQNEAQ in the germline V gene (reference sequence). The CDR3 DNA sequence: TGTGCCAGCTCCTCCGGGAGCAATCAGCCCCAGCATTTT. This translates into CASSSGSNQPQHF.

The chain carries TRBV7-8 and TRBJ2-1; the match to TRBD2 covers 7 bases. The CDR3 is 16 residues long. CDR1 and CDR2 (germline): SGHVS, FQNEAQ. V shed 4 bases, J shed 4 bases, and the junction held 10 bases outside the gene matches. As DNA, the CDR3 is TGTGCCAGCAGCTCTGGGGGAGGGCCAGGTTACAATGAGCAGTTCTTC. Residues: CASSSGGGPGYNEQFF. The full variable domain, with the rest looked up from reference TRBV7-8 and TRBJ2-1, is GAGVSQSPRYKVAKRGQDVALRCDPISGHVSLFWYQQALGQGPEFLTYFQNEAQLDKSGLPSDRFFAERPEGSVSTLKIQRTQQEDSAVYLCASSSGGGPGYNEQFFGPGTRLTVL.

The chain uses TRBV6-5 and TRBJ2-2; D perhaps matches TRBD1 (5 bases). Trimming cost V 6 bases and J 0 bases, with 11 bases left between them. Germline V lookup: CDR1 MNHEY, CDR2 SVGAGI. The CDR3 length is 15 residues. In DNA form, the CDR3 reads TGTGCCAGCAGGCTGATGACAGCGAACACCGGGGAGCTGTTTTTT. This sequence encodes CASRLMTANTGELFF.

The V call is TRBV7-8, the J call TRBJ2-7, with 8 bases lining up with TRBD2. This CDR3 contains 13 residues. CDR1 and CDR2 from the germline V gene are SGHVS and FQNEAQ. V gave up 9 bases and J gave up 6 bases; unmatched junction bases: 10. The CDR3 region has the DNA TGTGCCAGAGAGTTAGCGGGAAGGTTCGAGCAGTACTTC. This translates into CARELAGRFEQYF.

The chain recombines TRBV18 with TRBJ2-3; TRBD2 is a possible D gene (6 bases). Between the trimmed V and J ends, which lost 5 bases and 3 bases, there was a span of 15 bases. The germline V gene has CDR1 KGHSH and CDR2 LQKENI. CDR3 size: 15 residues. The CDR3 DNA follows: TGTGCCAGCTCAAAACCGGGAGACGGAACAGATACGCAGTATTTT. Translating it yields CASSKPGDGTDTQYF.